This TCR beta chain is from a study of regulatory T cells in long-lasting Graves disease. Turning to the study itself: Treatment with antithyroid drugs for over 5 years, together with positive TSH receptor antibodies, meant persistent Graves' disease.

This CDR3 is built from 16 residues. Trimming removed 5 bases at V and 2 bases at J, with 18 bases between. Germline V CDR1 and CDR2: SEHNR, FQNEAQ (reference sequence). Through Arm-PCR of CDR3 regions and iRepertoire HTBI primers, TCR beta libraries were built. Study processing details: From all samples, identification returned 14 TRBJ and approximately 63 TRBV segments. TCRdb re-analysed the multiplex PCR reads in MiXCR, keeping a single row per CDR3 protein. Clone size and V and J calls follow TCRdb, not the original study. The data show hundreds of thousands of distinct CDR3 sequences, over 20% seen once. This clonotype was seen more than once but under ten times. Indicated time point: persistent/refractory GD, antithyroid drugs over 5 years with positive TRAb. PBMCs provided the RNA from which the TCR library was made. Patients hailed from an endocrinology department in Xi'an, China. The peripheral blood volume drawn was around 10 milliliters, and it was collected into EDTA tubes.

This receptor was taken from a female donor with Graves disease. The chain couples TRBV7-9 to TRBJ2-5; a weak D match, TRBD1 (6 bases). Sequences were derived from peripheral blood mononuclear cells (PBMCs), sampled when the disease was refractory, from a patient treated with antithyroid drugs. The chain's CDR3 is CASSPPYAGVQETQYF. The CDR3 coding sequence is TGTGCCAGCAGCCCCCCCTATGCAGGGGTACAAGAGACCCAGTACTTC.